Given below is one T cell receptor (beta chain) in context. With 1 base clipped from V and 5 bases from J, the junction kept 4 bases outside the gene matches. CDR3 length: 14 residues. Germline CDR1 SGHTA, CDR2 FQGNSA. The sample comes from a study of blood T cell repertoires in COVID-19. Repertoires were generated with immunoSEQ multiplex PCR, while TCRdb's copy carries only in-frame clones and drops some. The sample yields almost 300,000 clones, more than 75% seen once. The chain recombines TRBV7-2 with TRBJ2-5; 7 nucleotides align to TRBD2. The specimen sequenced was peripheral blood. The clonotype originates from a man aged 70 or older with acute or convalescent COVID-19. CDR3 DNA sequence: TGTGCCAGCAGCTTAGAACTAGCGATGGAGACCCAGTACTTC. Its translation is CASSLELAMETQYF.